A selection of T cell receptor beta chains follows, all from one sample in a study of cytomegalovirus exposure and HLA in healthy donors. TCRdb's table, derived via immunoSEQ multiplex PCR, lists solely in-frame clones and lacks some. The sample includes about 160,000 clones, roughly four fifths of them seen just once. Input material: PBMCs. The receptors derive from a man aged 45-65 years in good health and CMV-seropositive. Both conserved end residues are part of each CDR3. The order of the fields is V gene, CDR3 length, D gene, J gene, clone size, CDR3 DNA, CDR3 protein. The D gene is left open where the match is weak. For some rows the clone size is stated as once, few or many, or as a class when expanded; others skip it.

V: TRBV18; length: 15; D: .; J: TRBJ1-4; size: .; DNA: TGTGCCAGCTCACCAGGGCGATCCCCTAATGAAAAACTGTTTTTT; CDR3: CASSPGRSPNEKLFF
V: TRBV4-1; length: 13; D: .; J: TRBJ2-2; size: .; DNA: TGCGCCAGCAGCGGTAGAGACACCGGGGAGCTGTTTTTT; CDR3: CASSGRDTGELFF
V: TRBV2; length: 16; D: .; J: TRBJ2-6; size: .; DNA: TGTGCCAGCAGTGAAGCGCTAACAGCTGGGGCCAACGTCCTGACTTTC; CDR3: CASSEALTAGANVLTF
V: TRBV7-7; length: 18; D: .; J: TRBJ1-3; size: .; DNA: TGTGCTAGCAGCGCGGGGACTTCAAGACCCAACTCTGGAAACACCATATATTTT; CDR3: CASSAGTSRPNSGNTIYF
V: TRBV4-3; length: 14; D: TRBD2; J: TRBJ2-7; size: .; DNA: TGCGCCAGCAGCTACCTAGCGGGAGGGCGTGAGCAGTACTTC; CDR3: CASSYLAGGREQYF
V: TRBV18; length: 14; D: .; J: TRBJ2-7; size: .; DNA: TGTGCCAGCTCACCGAACCAACAGGATTACGAGCAGTACTTC; CDR3: CASSPNQQDYEQYF
V: TRBV6-5; length: 14; D: TRBD1; J: TRBJ2-7; size: once; DNA: TGTGCCAGCAGTTGGGACAGGCGGGTCGGAAAGCAGTACTTC; CDR3: CASSWDRRVGKQYF
V: TRBV14; length: 13; D: .; J: TRBJ2-3; size: few; DNA: TGTGCCAGCAGCCAAGATTTGGTAGCACCGCAGTATTTT; CDR3: CASSQDLVAPQYF
V: TRBV7-2; length: 15; D: TRBD1; J: TRBJ1-4; size: .; DNA: TGTGCCAGCAGCTTACCGACAGGGGTTGTTGAAAAACTGTTTTTT; CDR3: CASSLPTGVVEKLFF
V: TRBV15; length: 15; D: .; J: TRBJ2-5; size: .; DNA: TGTGCCACCAGCAGAGATCTTGTCCTTCAAGAGACCCAGTACTTC; CDR3: CATSRDLVLQETQYF
V: TRBV18; length: 13; D: .; J: TRBJ1-4; size: few; DNA: TGTGCCAGCTCACCGGCAGGGTTGGAAAAACTGTTTTTT; CDR3: CASSPAGLEKLFF
V: TRBV7-2; length: 15; D: .; J: TRBJ2-7; size: .; DNA: TGTGCCAGCAGCATTACTACCGGGTTCCGGGGGGAGCAGTACTTC; CDR3: CASSITTGFRGEQYF
V: TRBV7-9; length: 13; D: .; J: TRBJ2-1; size: .; DNA: TGTGCCAGCAGCCTCGACGCCACAGGGGAGCAGTTCTTC; CDR3: CASSLDATGEQFF
V: TRBV6-5; length: 15; D: .; J: TRBJ2-3; size: .; DNA: TGTGCCAGCAGTTACTCTTATGGCCAAACGGATACGCAGTATTTT; CDR3: CASSYSYGQTDTQYF
V: TRBV18; length: 15; D: .; J: TRBJ1-4; size: once; DNA: TGTGCCAGCTCACCATCTATACAGACGAATGAAAAACTGTTTTTT; CDR3: CASSPSIQTNEKLFF
V: TRBV9; length: 15; D: .; J: TRBJ1-5; size: .; DNA: TGTGCCAGCATCCCCCCAGGGGTTAGCAATCAGCCCCAGCATTTT; CDR3: CASIPPGVSNQPQHF
V: TRBV29-1; length: 16; D: TRBD2; J: TRBJ2-3; size: .; DNA: TGCAGCGTTGAACCGACTAGCGGGAGGGCTGTAGATACGCAGTATTTT; CDR3: CSVEPTSGRAVDTQYF
V: TRBV13; length: 17; D: TRBD2; J: TRBJ2-5; size: .; DNA: TGTGCCAGCAGCTTAGGCTTCCAGCGGGAGTCGGTGGAGACCCAGTACTTC; CDR3: CASSLGFQRESVETQYF
V: TRBV7-8; length: 16; D: .; J: TRBJ1-5; size: .; DNA: TGTGCCAGCAGCTGGGGAGGGGCCGGGAGCAATCAGCCCCAGCATTTT; CDR3: CASSWGGAGSNQPQHF
V: TRBV5-4; length: 14; D: .; J: TRBJ1-2; size: few; DNA: TGTGCCAGCAGCTTGGGGCGGACACCTACTCCCTACACCTTC; CDR3: CASSLGRTPTPYTF
V: TRBV11-2; length: 13; D: TRBD2; J: TRBJ2-1; size: once; DNA: TGTGCCAGCAGCTTACTAGCGGGAGGGGGGCAGTTCTTC; CDR3: CASSLLAGGGQFF
V: TRBV5-4; length: 16; D: .; J: TRBJ2-7; size: .; DNA: TGTGCCAGCAGATCCGGACTGGGATCTGACTCCTACGAGCAGTACTTC; CDR3: CASRSGLGSDSYEQYF
V: TRBV9; length: 13; D: .; J: TRBJ2-7; size: once; DNA: TGTGCCAGCAGCGTTGGCGGGCTCTACGAGCAGTACTTC; CDR3: CASSVGGLYEQYF
V: TRBV9; length: 14; D: TRBD2; J: TRBJ2-7; size: few; DNA: TGTGCCAGCAGCCCATCGGGGGGCTCCTACGAGCAGTACTTC; CDR3: CASSPSGGSYEQYF
V: TRBV4-1; length: 16; D: .; J: TRBJ2-2; size: .; DNA: TGCGCCAGCAGCCAAGAGGCAGGGGCGTTGACCGGGGAGCTGTTTTTT; CDR3: CASSQEAGALTGELFF
V: TRBV9; length: 15; D: .; J: TRBJ2-3; size: .; DNA: TGTGCCAGCAGCGTTCAGAGTAGCCCCACAGATACGCAGTATTTT; CDR3: CASSVQSSPTDTQYF
V: TRBV7-2; length: 14; D: .; J: TRBJ2-5; size: .; DNA: TGTGCCAGTCGAACCCAACCGGGGTTTGAGACCCAGTACTTC; CDR3: CASRTQPGFETQYF
V: TRBV11-1; length: 15; D: TRBD1; J: TRBJ1-1; size: .; DNA: TGTGCCAGCAGACACCTTGGGACAGAGAACACTGAAGCTTTCTTT; CDR3: CASRHLGTENTEAFF
V: TRBV9; length: 16; D: TRBD1; J: TRBJ2-4; size: once; DNA: TGTGCCAGCAGCGTAGCGGCCCAACAGGGGGAAAACATTCAGTACTTC; CDR3: CASSVAAQQGENIQYF
V: TRBV7-2; length: 13; D: .; J: TRBJ2-3; size: once; DNA: TGTGCCAGCAGCCCTAAAGGGGCTCCTACGCAGTATTTT; CDR3: CASSPKGAPTQYF
V: TRBV6-1; length: 15; D: TRBD1; J: TRBJ2-1; size: few; DNA: TGTGCCAGCAGCATCTCCGGGACAGGAGAGTATGAGCAGTTCTTC; CDR3: CASSISGTGEYEQFF
V: TRBV11-1; length: 17; D: TRBD1; J: TRBJ2-2; size: .; DNA: TGTGCCAGCAGCTTAGCGGAGGACAGGGCATACACCGGGGAGCTGTTTTTT; CDR3: CASSLAEDRAYTGELFF
V: TRBV6-6; length: 14; D: TRBD1; J: TRBJ1-1; size: .; DNA: TGTGCCACCCGGGACAGGGGAATGAACACTGAAGCTTTCTTT; CDR3: CATRDRGMNTEAFF
V: TRBV2; length: 15; D: .; J: TRBJ1-3; size: .; DNA: TGTGCCAGCACTCGACTGGGGGGATCTGGAAACACCATATATTTT; CDR3: CASTRLGGSGNTIYF